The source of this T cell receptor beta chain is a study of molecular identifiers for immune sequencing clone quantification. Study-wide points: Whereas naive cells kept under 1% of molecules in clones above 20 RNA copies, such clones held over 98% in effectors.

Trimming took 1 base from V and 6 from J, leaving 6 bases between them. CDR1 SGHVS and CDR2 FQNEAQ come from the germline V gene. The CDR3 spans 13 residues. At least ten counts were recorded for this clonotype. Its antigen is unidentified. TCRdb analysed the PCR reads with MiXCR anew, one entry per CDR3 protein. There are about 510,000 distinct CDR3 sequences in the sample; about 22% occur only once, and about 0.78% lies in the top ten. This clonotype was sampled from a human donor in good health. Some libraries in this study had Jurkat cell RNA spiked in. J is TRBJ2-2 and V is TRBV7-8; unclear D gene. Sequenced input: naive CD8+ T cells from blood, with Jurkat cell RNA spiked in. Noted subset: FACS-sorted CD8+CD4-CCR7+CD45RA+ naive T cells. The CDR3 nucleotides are TGTGCCAGCAGCTTAGTCGCAGCCGGGGAGCTGTTTTTT. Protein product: CASSLVAAGELFF.